Each of the 15 T cell receptor beta chains below was sequenced from the same sample in a study of somatic mutations in cytotoxic T cells in rheumatoid arthritis listed by TCRdb under 2017. Library method: the immunoSEQ multiplex PCR assay. The table was pulled from immuneACCESS by TCRdb, which kept in-frame rearrangements only. Such tables lose some clones; where checked, under half of the loss comes from unresolved V genes, and the rest has no known cause. The sample profile shows 12,000 or so clones; about 80% of them were found once. The top ten hold around an eighth of the sample. The sample taken for sequencing was CD8+ T cells sorted from blood. These receptors originate from a man over 45 in good health.

The V and J genes are TRBV7-9 and TRBJ1-2; no clear D gene. Looked up from germline, CDR1 is SEHNR and CDR2 is FQNEAQ (reference sequence). V lost 4 bases and J lost 8, with 17 bases in between. The length of the CDR3 is 14 residues. The CDR3 DNA is TGTGCCAGCAGCTCATCCCAGGAGCTACAGGGCTACACCTTC. Translation gives CASSSSQELQGYTF. The whole variable domain, remainder taken from reference TRBV7-9 and TRBJ1-2, is DTGVSQNPRHKITKRGQNVTFRCDPISEHNRLYWYRQTLGQGPEFLTYFQNEAQLEKSRLLSDRFSAERPKGSFSTLEIQRTEQGDSAMYLCASSSSQELQGYTFGSGTRLTVV.

This clone was recorded only once. This chain links TRBV7-9 with TRBJ2-1, with D possibly called TRBD1 or TRBD2 (5 bases each). Germline V lookup: CDR1 SEHNR, CDR2 FQNEAQ (reference sequence). Between the trimmed V and J ends, which lost 0 bases and 5 bases, there was a span of 11 bases. CDR3 length: 15 residues. The CDR3 sequence is CASSLAPGPHNEQFF. The CDR3, as DNA: TGTGCCAGCAGCTTAGCGCCGGGACCTCACAATGAGCAGTTCTTC.

The CDR3 here is CAISLTERMNTGELFF. CDR3 DNA: TGTGCCATCAGTCTTACGGAGCGGATGAACACCGGGGAGCTGTTTTTT. The rearrangement links TRBV10-3 to TRBJ2-2, with D tentatively TRBD2 (5 bases). This CDR3 region has 16 residues. Deletions cut 5 bases from V and 1 base from J, with 14 bases between. Germline CDR1 ENHRY, CDR2 SYGVKD.

This sequence joins TRBV6-6 and TRBJ2-2; a weak D match, TRBD2 (6 bases). This CDR3 has 12 amino acids. Germline V CDR1 and CDR2: MNHNY, SVGAGI (reference sequence). The CDR3 is CALRGLTGELFF. CDR3 DNA sequence: TGTGCTCTAAGGGGACTCACCGGGGAGCTGTTTTTT.

V usage is TRBV7-9 and J usage is TRBJ2-7, with no clear D. CDR3 size: 14 residues. Per the germline V gene, CDR1 is SEHNR and CDR2 is FQNEAQ (reference sequence). The V and J ends lost 5 bases and 4 bases respectively, with 15 bases between them. In DNA form, the CDR3 reads TGTGCCAGCAGCGCTGACTCGAGTGCTTACGAGCAGTACTTC. As protein: CASSADSSAYEQYF.

This sequence joins TRBV5-6 and TRBJ2-4, with D maybe TRBD1 (5 bases). Germline lookup yields CDR1 SGHDT and CDR2 YYEEEE. This CDR3 contains 16 residues. Trimming removed 0 bases at V and 0 bases at J, with 10 bases between. CDR3 protein: CASSLAGALAKNIQYF. The CDR3 nucleotides are TGTGCCAGCAGCTTGGCTGGGGCACTAGCCAAAAACATTCAGTACTTC.

The rearrangement uses TRBV19 and TRBJ2-7; D unresolved. This CDR3 comprises 15 residues. Deletions cut 9 bases from V and 4 bases from J, with 22 bases between. From germline, CDR1 is LNHDA and CDR2 SQIVND (reference sequence). The CDR3 DNA reads TGTGCCAGCCGTTTCGGATCCGGGCTTGGATACGAGCAGTACTTC. This translates into CASRFGSGLGYEQYF.

This chain uses TRBV15 with TRBJ1-1; D gene unclear. The length of the CDR3 is 14 residues. CDR1 is LNHNV and CDR2 is YYDKDF in the germline V gene (reference sequence). Trimming shortened V by 5 bases and J by 1 base, and 11 bases separated the two germline ends. CDR3 region: CATSARGPNTEAFF. The CDR3 DNA reads TGTGCCACCAGCGCGCGAGGGCCGAACACTGAAGCTTTCTTT. Complete variable domain (other parts from reference TRBV15 and TRBJ1-1): DAMVIQNPRYQVTQFGKPVTLSCSQTLNHNVMYWYQQKSSQAPKLLFHYYDKDFNNEADTPDNFQSRRPNTSFCFLDIRSPGLGDTAMYLCATSARGPNTEAFFGQGTRLTVV.

This chain joins TRBV28 and TRBJ2-4; D perhaps matches TRBD2 (5 bases). The germline gives CDR1 MDHEN, CDR2 SYDVKM. The CDR3 loop spans 15 amino acids. Trimming took off 5 bases at V and 5 bases at J, with 16 bases between the two ends. CDR3 nucleotide sequence: TGTGCCAGCAGTCGCGGGCTCCCCCCACAAAACATTCAGTACTTC. Translation gives CASSRGLPPQNIQYF. The full variable domain, its missing parts supplied by reference TRBV28 and TRBJ2-4, is DVKVTQSSRYLVKRTGEKVFLECVQDMDHENMFWYRQDPGLGLRLIYFSYDVKMKEKGDIPEGYSVSREKKERFSLILESASTNQTSMYLCASSRGLPPQNIQYFGAGTRLSVL.

The gene calls are TRBV15 and TRBJ1-2, with D possibly being TRBD1 (5 bases). The germline V gene has CDR1 LNHNV and CDR2 YYDKDF (reference sequence). The V and J ends lost 0 bases and 0 bases respectively, with 11 bases between them. The CDR3 totals 16 residues. CDR3: CATSRDHQDTNYGYTF. Written as DNA, the CDR3 is TGTGCCACCAGCAGAGACCACCAGGACACTAACTATGGCTACACCTTC.

The genes are TRBV6-6 and TRBJ2-7, with D uncertain. Between the trimmed V and J ends, which lost 2 bases and 6 bases, there was a span of 11 bases. The CDR3 consists of 13 residues. Germline CDR1 and CDR2: MNHNY and SVGAGI (reference sequence). CDR3 amino acids: CASSYTETAEQYF. Written as DNA, the CDR3 is TGTGCCAGCAGTTACACCGAGACGGCCGAGCAGTACTTC.

The rearrangement joins TRBV9 to TRBJ1-2; D uncertain. CDR3 length equals 15 residues. The V and J ends lost 0 bases and 0 bases respectively, with 9 bases between them. Germline V lookup: CDR1 SGDLS, CDR2 YYNGEE. The CDR3 DNA reads as TGTGCCAGCAGCGTAGAGGCAAACTCTAACTATGGCTACACCTTC. Translating gives CASSVEANSNYGYTF. Full variable domain (outside the CDR3, taken from reference TRBV9 and TRBJ1-2): DSGVTQTPKHLITATGQRVTLRCSPRSGDLSVYWYQQSLDQGLQFLIQYYNGEERAKGNILERFSAQQFPDLHSELNLSSLELGDSALYFCASSVEANSNYGYTFGSGTRLTVV.

The V and J genes are TRBV6-1 and TRBJ2-7, with TRBD1 identical over 9 bases. This CDR3 comprises 13 residues. CDR1 is MNHNS, CDR2 SASEGT, per germline. Losses at the gene ends were 6 bases for V and 2 bases for J; bases not matched to a gene: 2. The CDR3 reads CASRRQGAYEQYV. Here the CDR3 DNA reads TGTGCCAGCAGGCGACAGGGGGCCTACGAGCAGTACGTC.

This clone was detected once. The chain employs TRBV7-6 and TRBJ2-5, with TRBD2 identical over 9 bases. Germline V gene lookup returns CDR1 SGHVS and CDR2 FNYEAQ. The CDR3 is 16 amino acids. V lost 3 bases to trimming and J lost 2 bases; unmatched junction nucleotides: 7. The CDR3 region has the DNA TGTGCCAGCAGCTTCCGGCTAGCGGGACGGCAAGAGACCCAGTACTTC. It codes for CASSFRLAGRQETQYF. Full variable domain (missing parts from reference TRBV7-6 and TRBJ2-5): GAGVSQSPRYKVTKRGQDVALRCDPISGHVSLYWYRQALGQGPEFLTYFNYEAQQDKSGLPNDRFSAERPEGSISTLTIQRTEQRDSAMYRCASSFRLAGRQETQYFGPGTRLLVL.

V usage is TRBV4-1 and J usage is TRBJ1-2; D not certain. V gave up 1 base and J gave up 3 bases, with 18 bases separating them. This CDR3 comprises 17 residues. Germline V lookup: CDR1 MGHRA, CDR2 YSYEKL. In DNA form, the CDR3 reads TGCGCCAGCAGCCAAGTTCCAGGAGTTGTCCAATACTATGGCTACACCTTC. Translated: CASSQVPGVVQYYGYTF.